Below are 31 T cell receptor beta chains sequenced from a single sample in a study of TIL therapy for anti-PD-1-resistant metastatic lung cancer. Sequencing used immunoSEQ v3. Data came from immunoSEQ multiplex PCR; TCRdb stores just in-frame clones and leaves some out. The repertoire holds fewer than 30,000 clones, with about 63% as singletons. Time point here: pre-treatment sample, taken before nivolumab and TIL therapy. Pleural nodules or supraclavicular lymph nodes made up most of the excised metastases sampled. The sample here was tumor tissue, taken at baseline. All receptors come from a woman between 25 and 80 years old with non-small cell lung cancer.

The V gene is TRBV5-4, the J gene TRBJ2-2; D is unclear. Trimming took 4 bases from V and 4 from J, leaving 14 bases between them. The CDR3 runs 15 residues. Looked up from germline, CDR1 is SGHNT and CDR2 is YYREEE (reference sequence). CDR3 sequence (DNA): TGTGCCAGCAGCCTTAAGGAGACGACCACCGGGGAGCTGTTTTTT. This encodes CASSLKETTTGELFF.

The chain has TRBV6-6 and TRBJ2-1; D unresolved. The V end was cut by 0 bases, the J end by 4 bases, with 1 base between. This CDR3 region has 12 residues. Germline V gene sequence: CDR1 MNHNY, CDR2 SVGAGI (reference sequence). The CDR3 DNA follows: TGTGCCAGCAGTTACTCTTACAATGAGCAGTTCTTC. It is translated as CASSYSYNEQFF.

This clone was recorded only once. The V call is TRBV7-9, the J call TRBJ2-1; D possibly corresponds to TRBD2 (6 bases). Trimming removed 4 bases at V and 4 bases at J, with 17 bases between. The CDR3 runs 16 residues. Germline loops: CDR1 SEHNR, CDR2 FQNEAQ (reference sequence). CDR3 bases: TGTGCCAGCAGCTCCCCTTTGCGGGGTTGGTACAATGAGCAGTTCTTC. It is translated as CASSSPLRGWYNEQFF.

V and J are TRBV11-2 and TRBJ1-1, with TRBD1 identical over 8 bases. The V segment lost 2 bases and the J segment 1 base; nucleotides outside the gene matches: 3. Germline loops: CDR1 SGHAT, CDR2 FQNNGV. This CDR3 is 15 amino acids long. CDR3 region: CASSLIQGGNTEAFF. The CDR3 coding sequence is TGTGCCAGCAGCTTAATACAGGGGGGGAACACTGAAGCTTTCTTT. Together with reference TRBV11-2 and TRBJ1-1, the CDR3 gives the full variable domain: EAGVAQSPRYKIIEKRQSVAFWCNPISGHATLYWYQQILGQGPKLLIQFQNNGVVDDSQLPKDRFSAERLKGVDSTLKIQPAKLEDSAVYLCASSLIQGGNTEAFFGQGTRLTVV.

This sequence joins TRBV28 and TRBJ1-1; no reliable D call. CDR3 length: 12 residues. The V and J ends lost 2 bases and 3 bases respectively, with 4 bases between them. CDR1 MDHEN and CDR2 SYDVKM come from the germline V gene. CDR3 in amino acids: CASSLMDTEAFF. The CDR3 nucleotides read TGTGCCAGCAGTTTAATGGACACTGAAGCTTTCTTT.

The rearrangement links TRBV5-6 to TRBJ1-1, with D possibly matching TRBD1 (5 bases). Germline CDR1 SGHDT, CDR2 YYEEEE. The CDR3 is 13 amino acids. Trimming stripped 4 bases from V and 1 base from J, with 8 bases between. CDR3 residues: CASSPGGNTEAFF. CDR3 sequence (DNA): TGTGCCAGCAGCCCGGGGGGGAACACTGAAGCTTTCTTT. Full variable domain (remainder filled in from reference TRBV5-6 and TRBJ1-1): DAGVTQSPTHLIKTRGQQVTLRCSPKSGHDTVSWYQQALGQGPQFIFQYYEEEERQRGNFPDRFSGHQFPNYSSELNVNALLLGDSALYLCASSPGGNTEAFFGQGTRLTVV.

J is TRBJ2-3 and V is TRBV29-1; 11 nucleotides match TRBD2. Germline loops: CDR1 SQVTM, CDR2 ANQGSEA. This CDR3 contains 13 residues. Losses at the gene ends were 5 bases for V and 9 bases for J; bases not matched to a gene: 7. The CDR3 loop is CSVQTSGSGTQYF. The CDR3 DNA reads as TGCAGCGTTCAAACTAGCGGGAGTGGGACGCAGTATTTT.

V and J are TRBV30 and TRBJ2-1, with D possibly being TRBD1 (6 bases). Germline V lookup: CDR1 GTSNPN, CDR2 SVGIG (reference sequence). Trimming pared 2 bases from V and 7 bases from J, leaving 12 bases between. The CDR3 has 13 residues. In nucleotides, the CDR3 is TGTGCCTGGAGTCGGACAGAGCTTAATGAGCAGTTCTTC. Amino acid sequence: CAWSRTELNEQFF.

This chain joins TRBV14 and TRBJ1-2, with D possibly being TRBD1 (5 bases). V was trimmed by 3 bases and J by 8 bases, leaving 19 bases between them. This CDR3 region has 15 residues. Germline-derived CDR1 and CDR2 are SGHDN and FVKESK. The CDR3 DNA sequence: TGTGCCAGCAGCCAGATTCTGGAGGGGATGGGCGGCTACACCTTC. It encodes CASSQILEGMGGYTF.

The V gene is TRBV30, the J gene TRBJ1-1; tentatively, D is TRBD1 (6 bases). CDR3 length equals 14 residues. Trimming stripped 4 bases from V and 2 bases from J, with 14 bases between. Per germline, CDR1 GTSNPN and CDR2 SVGIG (reference sequence). This CDR3 is CAWTGGGLNTEAFF. CDR3 DNA: TGTGCCTGGACCGGTGGGGGGCTCAACACTGAAGCTTTCTTT.

This clone was detected only once. The genes are TRBV30 and TRBJ1-3; 8 nucleotides agree with TRBD1. Germline-derived CDR1 and CDR2 are GTSNPN and SVGIG (reference sequence). The CDR3 is 14 residues long. After removal of 0 bases from V and 4 bases from J, the junction contained 2 bases not matched to a gene. The CDR3 loop is CAWSVTGGGNTIYF. The DNA of the CDR3 is TGTGCCTGGAGTGTAACAGGGGGGGGAAACACCATATATTTT.

The CDR3 DNA sequence: TGTGCCAGCAGCCGCCGACAGGATGGCTACACCTTC. Protein: CASSRRQDGYTF. V gene TRBV5-6 combines with J gene TRBJ1-2, with D perhaps matching TRBD1 (6 bases). Looked up from germline, CDR1 is SGHDT and CDR2 is YYEEEE. The CDR3 is 12 amino acids. Trimming took 4 bases from V and 6 from J, leaving 10 bases between them.

This clone has just a few counts. The J gene is TRBJ2-1, the V gene TRBV6-1, with D maybe TRBD1 (6 bases). CDR3 length equals 15 residues. From germline, CDR1 is MNHNS and CDR2 SASEGT. The V end lost 4 bases, the J end lost 0 bases, and 10 bases lay between the germline ends. The CDR3 protein is CASSGDRNSYNEQFF. The DNA of the CDR3 is TGTGCCAGCAGTGGAGACAGGAACTCCTACAATGAGCAGTTCTTC.

The chain recombines TRBV12-5 with TRBJ2-3; 11 nucleotides align to TRBD2. The CDR3 spans 16 residues. Trimming at V came to 6 bases and at J to 2 bases, leaving 7 bases not matched to a gene. The germline V gene has CDR1 LGHNT and CDR2 FRNRAP. CDR3 in amino acids: CASGSETSGITDTQYF. For the CDR3, the DNA is TGTGCTAGTGGATCTGAGACTAGCGGGATCACAGATACGCAGTATTTT.

The DNA of the CDR3 is TGTGCCACTAGGGCTAATGAAAAACTGTTTTTT. It encodes CATRANEKLFF. The V call is TRBV19, the J call TRBJ1-4, with no clear D. CDR3 length equals 11 residues. Germline lookup yields CDR1 LNHDA and CDR2 SQIVND (reference sequence). V was cut by 10 bases and J by 3 bases, with 6 bases left in between.

V is TRBV7-2 and J is TRBJ2-1, with no clear D. The CDR3 sequence is 13 residues long. V lost 6 bases and J lost 6, with 12 bases in between. Germline V gene lookup returns CDR1 SGHTA and CDR2 FQGNSA. CDR3 sequence (DNA): TGTGCCAGCAGTAATAGGGCTATCAATGAGCAGTTCTTC. Its protein is CASSNRAINEQFF.

The chain is built from TRBV11-2 and TRBJ2-2; possibly TRBD1 or TRBD2 for D (6 bases each). The CDR3 is made up of 13 amino acids. Trimming shortened V by 7 bases and J by 4 bases, and 10 bases separated the two germline ends. CDR1 is SGHAT, CDR2 FQNNGV, per germline. The CDR3: CASTRGATGELFF. The CDR3 DNA reads TGTGCCAGCACGAGGGGGGCCACCGGGGAGCTGTTTTTT.

The J gene is TRBJ1-2, the V gene TRBV19; TRBD1 might be the D (5 bases). From germline, CDR1 is LNHDA and CDR2 SQIVND (reference sequence). This CDR3 region has 14 residues. The ends were cut back, 3 bases at V and 3 bases at J, with 11 bases in the middle. The CDR3 loop is CASSIGGTYYGYTF. CDR3 nucleotide sequence: TGTGCCAGTAGTATCGGGGGGACTTACTATGGCTACACCTTC. The variable domain in full, completed from reference TRBV19 and TRBJ1-2, reads DGGITQSPKYLFRKEGQNVTLSCEQNLNHDAMYWYRQDPGQGLRLIYYSQIVNDFQKGDIAEGYSVSREKKESFPLTVTSAQKNPTAFYLCASSIGGTYYGYTFGSGTRLTVV.

This clone is a singleton in its sample. V usage is TRBV18 and J usage is TRBJ2-7; 13 positions match TRBD2. V gave up 8 bases and J gave up 3 bases; unmatched junction bases: 4. The V gene's germline CDR1 is KGHSH and CDR2 LQKENI. CDR3 length equals 14 residues. In DNA form, the CDR3 reads TGTGCCAGCACAAGGACTAGCGGGAGCTACGAGCAGTACTTC. This encodes CASTRTSGSYEQYF.

The V call is TRBV5-4, the J call TRBJ2-5; 9 bases fit TRBD2. This CDR3 comprises 16 residues. Germline lookup yields CDR1 SGHNT and CDR2 YYREEE (reference sequence). Unmatched junction bases numbered 4, after V lost 0 bases and J lost 1 base. The CDR3 DNA reads as TGTGCCAGCAGCTTGGGACTAGCGGAAATCCAAGAGACCCAGTACTTC. As protein: CASSLGLAEIQETQYF.

The CDR3 is CASSSYTEAFF. CDR3 bases: TGTGCCAGCAGCTCTTACACTGAAGCTTTCTTT. V usage is TRBV7-2 and J usage is TRBJ1-1; unclear D gene. Per the germline V gene, CDR1 is SGHTA and CDR2 is FQGNSA. Trimming shortened V by 4 bases and J by 3 bases, and 3 bases separated the two germline ends. The CDR3 sequence is 11 residues long.

This clone is termed medium-sized. As DNA, the CDR3 is TGTGCCAGCAGCCGAGCTGGACAGGATCTATATGGCTACACCTTC. This codes for CASSRAGQDLYGYTF. The chain combines TRBV6-6 with TRBJ1-2, with 7 bases matching TRBD1. J was trimmed by 5 bases and V by 6 bases; bases with no gene match: 12. Germline CDR1 is MNHNY and CDR2 is SVGAGI (reference sequence). This CDR3 contains 15 residues.

The CDR3 reads CASSENRGAETQYF. The CDR3 DNA reads TGTGCCAGCAGTGAGAACAGGGGGGCTGAGACCCAGTACTTC. The genes are TRBV2 and TRBJ2-5, with TRBD1 identical over 8 bases. V trimming: 3 bases; J trimming: 5 bases; junction bases outside the gene matches: 5. Germline CDR1 and CDR2: SNHLY and FYNNEI. CDR3 length: 14 residues.

This clone is classed as large (0.1 to 1%). This chain uses TRBV2 with TRBJ2-2, with D unclear. Germline V gene lookup returns CDR1 SNHLY and CDR2 FYNNEI. The CDR3 has 12 residues. V lost 3 bases and J 10 bases, leaving 9 bases between the germline ends. CDR3 residues: CASSDPGKELFF. The CDR3 DNA reads TGTGCCAGCAGTGACCCCGGAAAGGAGCTGTTTTTT.

The chain links TRBV30 to TRBJ1-5; 7 nucleotides align to TRBD1. With 1 base clipped from V and 1 base from J, the junction kept 4 bases outside the gene matches. The CDR3 is made up of 15 amino acids. Germline lookup yields CDR1 GTSNPN and CDR2 SVGIG (reference sequence). CDR3 sequence reads: CAWSAGTASNQPQHF. For the CDR3, the DNA is TGTGCCTGGAGTGCCGGGACAGCAAGCAATCAGCCCCAGCATTTT.

This sequence joins TRBV7-2 and TRBJ2-7; 7 nucleotides agree with TRBD2. The germline CDR1 and CDR2 sequences are SGHTA and FQGNSA. The CDR3 spans 14 residues. V was clipped by 5 bases and J by 7 bases; unmatched bases: 11. The CDR3 here is CASSLGAGLKEQYF. The DNA for the CDR3 is TGTGCCAGCAGCCTGGGAGCGGGGCTTAAGGAGCAGTACTTC.

V usage is TRBV6-1 and J usage is TRBJ1-1, with TRBD1 identical over 8 bases. This CDR3 has 15 amino acids. After removal of 6 bases from V and 0 bases from J, the junction contained 6 bases not matched to a gene. Germline V CDR1 and CDR2: MNHNS, SASEGT. The CDR3 nucleotides read TGTGCCAGCAGGGCCGCGGACAGGGTGAACACTGAAGCTTTCTTT. This encodes CASRAADRVNTEAFF.

The chain uses TRBV18 and TRBJ2-7; D might be TRBD1 or TRBD2, each matching 5 bases. Trimming removed 2 bases from V and 2 bases from J, with 10 bases in between. Germline loops: CDR1 KGHSH, CDR2 LQKENI. The CDR3 is 14 residues long. The CDR3 protein is CASSPRDVAYEQYF. The CDR3 DNA reads as TGTGCCAGCTCACCAAGGGACGTAGCCTACGAGCAGTACTTC.

By sample share, this clone is medium-sized. This chain connects TRBV27 to TRBJ2-7; D is perhaps TRBD2 (5 bases). Germline assignment: CDR1 MNHEY and CDR2 SMNVEV (reference sequence). The V end lost 0 bases, the J end lost 7 bases, and 10 bases lay between the germline ends. The CDR3 length is 13 residues. CDR3 DNA: TGTGCCAGCAGTTTATCGCGGCGGGCGGAGCAGTACTTC. Its translation is CASSLSRRAEQYF.

This chain connects TRBV6-5 to TRBJ2-7; TRBD1 agrees at 7 bases. The CDR3 has 13 amino acids. Germline lookup yields CDR1 MNHEY and CDR2 SVGAGI. With V trimmed by 5 bases and J by 2 bases, 3 bases remained unmatched. As DNA, the CDR3 is TGTGCCAGCAGTATTACAGGGGCCTACGAGCAGTACTTC. Translation gives CASSITGAYEQYF.

V and J are TRBV6-5 and TRBJ2-6; a weak D match, TRBD1 (5 bases). CDR1 is MNHEY, CDR2 SVGAGI, per germline. The CDR3 runs 15 residues. V was trimmed by 7 bases and J by 0 bases, leaving 10 bases between them. CDR3 protein: CASKKGFSGANVLTF. The CDR3 coding sequence is TGTGCCAGCAAAAAGGGGTTCTCTGGGGCCAACGTCCTGACTTTC.